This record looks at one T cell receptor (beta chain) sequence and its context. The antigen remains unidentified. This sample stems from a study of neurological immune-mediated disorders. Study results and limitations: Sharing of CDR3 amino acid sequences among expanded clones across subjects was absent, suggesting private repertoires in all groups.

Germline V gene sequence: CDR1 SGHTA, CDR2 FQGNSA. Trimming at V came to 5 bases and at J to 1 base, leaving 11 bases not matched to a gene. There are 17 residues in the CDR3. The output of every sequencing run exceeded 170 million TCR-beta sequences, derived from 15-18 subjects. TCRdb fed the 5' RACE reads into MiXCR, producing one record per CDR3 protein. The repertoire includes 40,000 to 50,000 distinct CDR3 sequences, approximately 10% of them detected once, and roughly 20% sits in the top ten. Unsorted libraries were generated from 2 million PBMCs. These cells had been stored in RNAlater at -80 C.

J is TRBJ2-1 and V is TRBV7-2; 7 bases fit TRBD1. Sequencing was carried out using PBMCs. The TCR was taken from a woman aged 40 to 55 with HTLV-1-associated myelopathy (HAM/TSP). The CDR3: CASSAKRQGVSYNEQFF. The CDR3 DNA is TGTGCCAGCAGCGCAAAGCGGCAGGGGGTGTCCTACAATGAGCAGTTCTTC.